This TCR beta chain was identified during a study of cytomegalovirus exposure and HLA in healthy donors. J lost 4 bases, V lost 3 bases, and 6 bases had no gene match. This CDR3 region has 17 residues. The germline gives CDR1 MNHNS, CDR2 SASEGT. General observations from the study: Earlier results showed most TCR beta V segments being productive about 87% or about 30% of the time. For TCR beta chains, V- and J-gene trimming was later linked to a missense DCLRE1C variant. Published work reported that the classifier diagnosed cytomegalovirus status with high specificity and sensitivity.

Remarks on this clone: What it binds is unknown.

In the PCR, 60 Vbeta and 13 Jbeta primers were used. In the original workflow: In a later analysis, the count reached 75 million to 90 million unique TCR beta chains, with about 12 million shared. Some clones are missing from TCRdb's copy, which holds only in-frame ones; the method was immunoSEQ multiplex PCR. For V, J and clone size, that table is used; D and trimming come from the DNA. The sample has around 160,000 clones, around four fifths seen once; the top ten hold 9.7%. Sequencing used PBMCs. J is TRBJ2-3 and V is TRBV6-1; 14 bases align to TRBD2. The clonotype originates from a young man in good health and CMV-seropositive. In nucleotides, the CDR3 is TGTGCCAGCAGTGAGGGACTAGCGGGAGTAAGGTCAGATACGCAGTATTTT. Its protein product is CASSEGLAGVRSDTQYF.